The entry below gives a single T cell receptor beta chain sequence along with its context. This record belongs to a study of blood T cell repertoires in COVID-19. Sequenced by immunoSEQ multiplex PCR; TCRdb stores in-frame clones only, minus some. The sample has about 270,000 clones, 81% seen once. Germline values: CDR1 SGHNT, CDR2 YYREEE (reference sequence). V shed 4 bases and J shed 13 bases, with 22 bases lying between them. The CDR3 covers 14 residues. This TCR was recovered from a woman aged 55-69 years with active or convalescent COVID-19. J is TRBJ2-3 and V is TRBV5-4, with D possibly TRBD2 on 5 matching bases. Input material: peripheral blood. The CDR3 nucleotides read TGTGCCAGCAGCCCCCACCCACGCGGACTTGAGGAGTATTTT. This gives the protein CASSPHPRGLEEYF.